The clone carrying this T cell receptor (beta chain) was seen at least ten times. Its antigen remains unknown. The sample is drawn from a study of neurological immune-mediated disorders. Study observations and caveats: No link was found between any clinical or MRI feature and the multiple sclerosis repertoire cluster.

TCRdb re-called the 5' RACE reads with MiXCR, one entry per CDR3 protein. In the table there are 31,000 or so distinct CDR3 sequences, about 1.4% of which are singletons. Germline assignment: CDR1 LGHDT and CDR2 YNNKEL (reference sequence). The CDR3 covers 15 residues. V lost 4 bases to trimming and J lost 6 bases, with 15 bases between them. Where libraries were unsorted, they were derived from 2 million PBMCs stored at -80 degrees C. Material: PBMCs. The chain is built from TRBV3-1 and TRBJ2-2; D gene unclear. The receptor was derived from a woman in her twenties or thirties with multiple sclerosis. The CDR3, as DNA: TGTGCCAGCAGCCTAACCAGACTCCGAGCCGGGGAGCTGTTTTTT. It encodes CASSLTRLRAGELFF.